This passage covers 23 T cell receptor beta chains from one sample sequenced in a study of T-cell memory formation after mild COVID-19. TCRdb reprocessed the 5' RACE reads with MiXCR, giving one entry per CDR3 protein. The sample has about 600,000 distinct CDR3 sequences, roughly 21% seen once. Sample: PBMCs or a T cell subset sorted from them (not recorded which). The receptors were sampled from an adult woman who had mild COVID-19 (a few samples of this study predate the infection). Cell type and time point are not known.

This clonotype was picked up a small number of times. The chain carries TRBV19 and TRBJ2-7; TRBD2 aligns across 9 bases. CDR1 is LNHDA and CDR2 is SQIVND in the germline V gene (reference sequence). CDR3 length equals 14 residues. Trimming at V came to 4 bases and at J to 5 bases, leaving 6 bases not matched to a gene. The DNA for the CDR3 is TGTGCCAGTAGTAGGCGGGAGGGCCTAGACGAGCAGTACTTC. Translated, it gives CASSRREGLDEQYF.

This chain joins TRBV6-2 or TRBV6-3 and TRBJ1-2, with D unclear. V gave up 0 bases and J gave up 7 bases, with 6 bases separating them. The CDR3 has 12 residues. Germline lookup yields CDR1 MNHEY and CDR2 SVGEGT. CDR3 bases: TGTGCCAGCAGTTACTCGTCCATTGGCTACACCTTC. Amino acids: CASSYSSIGYTF.

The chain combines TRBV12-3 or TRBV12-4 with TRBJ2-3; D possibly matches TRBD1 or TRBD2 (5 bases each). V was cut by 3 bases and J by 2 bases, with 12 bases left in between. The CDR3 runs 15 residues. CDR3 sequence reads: CASSFRGRNTDTQYF. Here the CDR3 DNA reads TGTGCCAGCAGTTTCCGGGGACGGAACACAGATACGCAGTATTTT.

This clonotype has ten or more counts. The CDR3 here is CASSAILDNMNTEAFF. The CDR3 region has the DNA TGTGCCAGCAGTGCCATCCTGGACAACATGAACACTGAAGCTTTCTTT. The chain links TRBV25-1 to TRBJ1-1, with D tentatively TRBD1 (5 bases). V was trimmed by 4 bases and J by 0 bases, leaving 15 bases between them. Germline V gene sequence: CDR1 MGHDK, CDR2 SYGVNS. This CDR3 is 16 amino acids long.

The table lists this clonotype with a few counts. The CDR3 spells CASTFGPGPGRHEQYF. The DNA for the CDR3 is TGTGCCAGCACTTTTGGACCGGGACCGGGGCGTCACGAGCAGTACTTC. V usage is TRBV6-2 or TRBV6-3 and J usage is TRBJ2-7; D is tentatively TRBD1 or TRBD2 (5 bases each). The CDR3 is 16 amino acids. V lost 7 bases and J lost 5, with 24 bases in between. Germline V CDR1 and CDR2: MNHEY, SVGEGT.

The CDR3 sequence: CATSDLPGQAYEQYF. The CDR3 nucleotides are TGTGCCACCAGTGATTTGCCCGGACAGGCCTACGAGCAGTACTTC. V is TRBV24-1 and J is TRBJ2-7; TRBD1 matches at 7 bases. This CDR3 spans 15 amino acids. Trimming at V came to 0 bases and at J to 2 bases, leaving 3 bases not matched to a gene. The germline V gene encodes CDR1 KGHDR and CDR2 SFDVKD.

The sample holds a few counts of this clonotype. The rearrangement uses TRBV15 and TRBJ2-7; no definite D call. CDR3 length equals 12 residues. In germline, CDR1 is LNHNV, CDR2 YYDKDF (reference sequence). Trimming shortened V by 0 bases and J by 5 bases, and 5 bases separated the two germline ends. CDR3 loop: CATSRESHEQYF. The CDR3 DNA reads TGTGCCACCAGCAGAGAATCACACGAGCAGTACTTC.

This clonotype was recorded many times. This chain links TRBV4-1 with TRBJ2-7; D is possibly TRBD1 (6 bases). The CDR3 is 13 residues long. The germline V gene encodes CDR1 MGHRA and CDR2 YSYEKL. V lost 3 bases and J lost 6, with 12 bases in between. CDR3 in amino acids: CASSQATGFEQYF. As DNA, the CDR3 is TGCGCCAGCAGCCAGGCTACAGGGTTCGAGCAGTACTTC.

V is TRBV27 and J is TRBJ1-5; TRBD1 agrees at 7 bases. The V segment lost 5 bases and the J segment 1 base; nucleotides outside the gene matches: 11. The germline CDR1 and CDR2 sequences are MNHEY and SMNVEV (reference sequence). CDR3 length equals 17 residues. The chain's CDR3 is CASSPRQGAKSNQPQHF. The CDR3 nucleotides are TGTGCCAGCAGTCCGAGACAGGGAGCTAAGAGCAATCAGCCCCAGCATTTT.

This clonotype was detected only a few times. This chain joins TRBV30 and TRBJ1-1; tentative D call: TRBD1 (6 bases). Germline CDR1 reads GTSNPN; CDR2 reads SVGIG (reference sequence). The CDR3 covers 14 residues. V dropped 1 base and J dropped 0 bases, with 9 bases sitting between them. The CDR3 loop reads CAWSGYRVNTEAFF. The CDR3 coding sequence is TGTGCCTGGAGTGGATACAGGGTGAACACTGAAGCTTTCTTT.

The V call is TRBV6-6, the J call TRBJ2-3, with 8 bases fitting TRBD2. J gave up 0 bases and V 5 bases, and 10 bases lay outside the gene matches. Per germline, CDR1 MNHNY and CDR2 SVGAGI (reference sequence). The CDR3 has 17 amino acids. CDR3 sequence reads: CASSRGRTSSSTDTQYF. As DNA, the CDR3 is TGTGCCAGCAGTAGGGGAAGGACTAGCAGCAGCACAGATACGCAGTATTTT.

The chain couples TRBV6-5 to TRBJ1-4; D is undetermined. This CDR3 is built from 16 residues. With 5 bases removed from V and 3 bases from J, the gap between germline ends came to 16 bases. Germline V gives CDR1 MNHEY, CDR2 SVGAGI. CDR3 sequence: CASSRSVGKPNEKLFF. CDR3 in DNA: TGTGCCAGCAGTCGCAGTGTGGGGAAGCCTAATGAAAAACTGTTTTTT.

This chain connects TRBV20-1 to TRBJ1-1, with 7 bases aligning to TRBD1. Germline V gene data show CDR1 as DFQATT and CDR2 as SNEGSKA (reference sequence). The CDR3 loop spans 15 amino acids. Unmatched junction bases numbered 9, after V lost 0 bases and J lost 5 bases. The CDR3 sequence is CSARDQGGARTEAFF. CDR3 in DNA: TGCAGTGCTAGAGATCAGGGGGGGGCGCGGACTGAAGCTTTCTTT.

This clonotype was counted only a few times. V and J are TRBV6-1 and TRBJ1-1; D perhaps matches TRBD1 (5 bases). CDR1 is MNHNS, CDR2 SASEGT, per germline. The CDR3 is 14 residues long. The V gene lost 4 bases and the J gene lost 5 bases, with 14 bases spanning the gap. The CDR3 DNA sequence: TGTGCCAGCAGTGTAGGCAGGGAATTTACTGAAGCTTTCTTT. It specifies CASSVGREFTEAFF.

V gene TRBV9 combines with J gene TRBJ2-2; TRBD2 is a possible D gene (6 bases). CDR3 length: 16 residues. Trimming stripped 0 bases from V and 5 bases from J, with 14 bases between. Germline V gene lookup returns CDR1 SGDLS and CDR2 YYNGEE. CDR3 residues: CASSVVRGARTGELFF. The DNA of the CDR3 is TGTGCCAGCAGCGTAGTACGCGGGGCCCGAACCGGGGAGCTGTTTTTT.

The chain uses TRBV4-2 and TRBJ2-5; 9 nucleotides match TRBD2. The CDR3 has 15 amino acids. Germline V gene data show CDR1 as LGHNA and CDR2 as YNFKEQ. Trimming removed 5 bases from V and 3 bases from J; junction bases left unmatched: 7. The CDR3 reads CASSAAGGSEETQYF. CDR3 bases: TGTGCCAGCAGCGCAGCGGGGGGTTCAGAAGAGACCCAGTACTTC.

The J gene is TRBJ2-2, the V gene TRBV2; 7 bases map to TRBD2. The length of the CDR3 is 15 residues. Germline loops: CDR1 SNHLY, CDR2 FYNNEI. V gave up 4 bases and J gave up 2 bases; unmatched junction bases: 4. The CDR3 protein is CASSAAGDNTGELFF. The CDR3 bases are TGTGCCAGCAGTGCCGCGGGGGATAACACCGGGGAGCTGTTTTTT.

The CDR3 spells CASSSVRGASLYEQYF. In DNA, the CDR3 is TGTGCCAGCAGTTCCGTGAGGGGGGCCTCCCTATACGAGCAGTACTTC. V is TRBV12-3 or TRBV12-4 and J is TRBJ2-7; perhaps D is TRBD1 or TRBD2 (6 bases each). V was shortened by 4 bases and J by 4 bases, with 20 bases between the two germline ends. The CDR3 spans 16 residues.

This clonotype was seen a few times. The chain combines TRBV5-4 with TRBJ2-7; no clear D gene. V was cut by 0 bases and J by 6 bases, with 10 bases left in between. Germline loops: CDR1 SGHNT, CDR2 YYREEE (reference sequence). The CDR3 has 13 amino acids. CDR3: CASSLGHLGEQYF. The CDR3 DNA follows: TGTGCCAGCAGCTTGGGTCATTTAGGCGAGCAGTACTTC.

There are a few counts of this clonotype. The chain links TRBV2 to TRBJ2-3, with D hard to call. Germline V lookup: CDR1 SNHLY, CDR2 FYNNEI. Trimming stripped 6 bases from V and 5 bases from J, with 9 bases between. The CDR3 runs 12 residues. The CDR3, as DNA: TGTGCCAGCAGACCCTTAGAAGATACGCAGTATTTT. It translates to CASRPLEDTQYF.

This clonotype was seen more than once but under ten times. The CDR3 loop reads CASSQHTSGAGQETQYF. In DNA, the CDR3 is TGCGCCAGCAGCCAGCATACTAGCGGGGCAGGGCAAGAGACCCAGTACTTC. This sequence joins TRBV4-1 and TRBJ2-5; 10 bases agree with TRBD2. With 3 bases clipped from V and 2 bases from J, the junction kept 9 bases outside the gene matches. CDR1 and CDR2 (germline): MGHRA, YSYEKL. The CDR3 contains 17 residues.

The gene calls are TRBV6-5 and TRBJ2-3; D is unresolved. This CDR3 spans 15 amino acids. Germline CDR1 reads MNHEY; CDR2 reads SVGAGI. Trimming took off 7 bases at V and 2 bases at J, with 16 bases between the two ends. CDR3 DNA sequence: TGTGCCAGCACCCCAGACGTGGCCAACACAGATACGCAGTATTTT. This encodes CASTPDVANTDTQYF.

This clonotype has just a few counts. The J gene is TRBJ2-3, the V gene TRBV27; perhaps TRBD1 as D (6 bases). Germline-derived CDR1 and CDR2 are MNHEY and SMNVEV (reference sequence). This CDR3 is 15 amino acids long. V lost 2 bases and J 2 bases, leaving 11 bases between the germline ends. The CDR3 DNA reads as TGTGCCAGCAGTTTAGAGGGACACAACACAGATACGCAGTATTTT. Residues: CASSLEGHNTDTQYF.